This entry lists 13 T cell receptor beta chains sequenced from one sample in a study of memory CD4+ T cells and cytomegalovirus serostatus. The sort gate was single viable CD3+CD4+CD8-CD45RO+ cells for memory CD4+ T cells. Clones were read by immunoSEQ multiplex PCR, and TCRdb kept only the in-frame ones, dropping some. The sample includes some 95,000 clones, 80% of them seen just once. Material for sequencing was memory CD4+ T cells from blood. Receptor source: an adult in good health and CMV-seropositive.

The gene calls are TRBV30 and TRBJ2-2; perhaps D is TRBD1 or TRBD2 (6 bases each). The germline V gene encodes CDR1 GTSNPN and CDR2 SVGIG (reference sequence). The CDR3 has 17 residues. V was clipped by 0 bases and J by 1 base, with 15 bases between them. The CDR3 DNA sequence: TGTGCCTGGAGTGTACGGAGGGGGGCAATGAACACCGGGGAGCTGTTTTTT. As protein: CAWSVRRGAMNTGELFF.

The chain links TRBV6-1 to TRBJ2-7, with 7 nucleotides matching TRBD1. J was trimmed by 3 bases and V by 7 bases; bases with no gene match: 18. From germline, CDR1 is MNHNS and CDR2 SASEGT. The CDR3 has 17 amino acids. CDR3 in DNA: TGTGCCAGCACTGATTCGGACAGGCGAAGATTCCTCTACGAGCAGTACTTC. Its protein is CASTDSDRRRFLYEQYF.

This clone occurred a few times. The chain employs TRBV7-9 and TRBJ1-1; a possible D gene is TRBD1 (6 bases). Per germline, CDR1 SEHNR and CDR2 FQNEAQ (reference sequence). This CDR3 spans 15 amino acids. V lost 4 bases to trimming and J lost 3 bases, with 15 bases between them. The CDR3 here is CASSYQGRGYTEAFF. Here the CDR3 DNA reads TGTGCCAGCAGCTATCAGGGGCGGGGGTACACTGAAGCTTTCTTT.

V usage is TRBV30 and J usage is TRBJ2-7; 8 positions match TRBD1. After removal of 1 base from V and 5 bases from J, the junction contained 4 bases not matched to a gene. Germline CDR1 GTSNPN, CDR2 SVGIG (reference sequence). The CDR3 runs 13 residues. For the CDR3, the DNA is TGTGCCTGGAGTGGGGGGACAGGCCACGAGCAGTACTTC. Translation gives CAWSGGTGHEQYF.

This chain uses TRBV6-4 with TRBJ2-1; 11 positions agree with TRBD2. The CDR3 consists of 17 residues. In germline, CDR1 is MRHNA, CDR2 SNTAGT. The trim removed 0 bases at V and 4 bases at J, leaving 5 bases unmatched. In DNA, the CDR3 is TGTGCCAGCAGTGACTCGCCGCTAGCGGGAGGATACAATGAGCAGTTCTTC. Protein sequence: CASSDSPLAGGYNEQFF.

The chain joins TRBV28 to TRBJ1-4; D may be TRBD1 (5 bases). Germline CDR1 and CDR2: MDHEN and SYDVKM. The CDR3 runs 15 residues. Trimming removed 8 bases from V and 0 bases from J, with 13 bases in between. The CDR3: CASRDLVATNEKLFF. CDR3 DNA: TGTGCCAGCCGGGACTTAGTTGCAACTAATGAAAAACTGTTTTTT.

This rearrangement joins TRBV28 to TRBJ2-3; D is uncertain. Looked up from germline, CDR1 is MDHEN and CDR2 is SYDVKM. The ends were cut back, 6 bases at V and 0 bases at J, with 7 bases in the middle. This CDR3 region has 13 residues. Written as DNA, the CDR3 is TGTGCCAGCAGCTGGAAGAGCACAGATACGCAGTATTTT. This sequence encodes CASSWKSTDTQYF.

The chain employs TRBV7-8 and TRBJ2-7; D uncertain. V was pared by 4 bases and J by 5 bases, with 15 bases between. CDR1 SGHVS and CDR2 FQNEAQ come from the germline V gene. This CDR3 is built from 14 residues. The CDR3: CASSSTPSWDEQYF. CDR3 DNA sequence: TGTGCCAGCAGCTCGACACCCAGCTGGGACGAGCAGTACTTC.

The J gene is TRBJ1-2, the V gene TRBV6-5, with 7 bases fitting TRBD1. J gave up 7 bases and V 7 bases, and 12 bases lay outside the gene matches. CDR3 size: 14 residues. Germline loops: CDR1 MNHEY, CDR2 SVGAGI. This chain's CDR3 is CASTRDSRVGGYTF. Written as DNA, the CDR3 is TGTGCCAGCACCAGGGACAGCCGAGTGGGTGGCTACACCTTC.

V usage is TRBV5-4 and J usage is TRBJ2-2; 9 bases agree with TRBD1. The V gene's germline CDR1 is SGHNT and CDR2 YYREEE (reference sequence). This CDR3 has 15 amino acids. The V and J ends lost 4 bases and 6 bases, in that order; junction bases with no gene match: 7. CDR3 sequence (DNA): TGTGCCAGCAGCCTCCCCGGGACAGGGCCCGGGGAGCTGTTTTTT. This sequence encodes CASSLPGTGPGELFF.

The V gene is TRBV7-8, the J gene TRBJ1-4; a weak D match, TRBD1 (6 bases). Trimming left V 5 bases short and J 8 bases short, with 21 bases between. Germline values: CDR1 SGHVS, CDR2 FQNEAQ. The CDR3 is 16 amino acids. CDR3 in amino acids: CASSPRNRAGVEKLFF. DNA of the CDR3: TGTGCCAGCAGCCCACGAAACAGGGCCGGAGTGGAAAAACTGTTTTTT.

This CDR3 reads CASRPGHGEFYGYTF. CDR3 DNA: TGTGCCAGCAGACCGGGACACGGTGAATTCTATGGCTACACCTTC. This rearrangement joins TRBV2 to TRBJ1-2, with D possibly matching TRBD1 (6 bases). In germline, CDR1 is SNHLY, CDR2 FYNNEI. V lost 6 bases and J lost 4, with 18 bases in between. This CDR3 has 15 amino acids.

This clone was counted a single time. The chain recombines TRBV4-3 with TRBJ2-3; D may be TRBD1 (6 bases). This CDR3 region has 19 residues. The germline V and J ends were trimmed by 0 bases and 0 bases, with 19 bases remaining between them. CDR1 and CDR2 (germline): LGHNA, YSLEER. CDR3 bases: TGCGCCAGCAGCCAAGAGGGTGCCCGGGACATCCTCAGCACAGATACGCAGTATTTT. It is translated as CASSQEGARDILSTDTQYF.